The T cell receptor (beta chain) described here comes from a study of CD8 T cells in Susac syndrome. RNA, at roughly 0.5 to 1 ug, was reverse transcribed with random hexamers. TCRdb recomputed calls from the immunoSEQ multiplex PCR reads with MiXCR, one row per CDR3 protein. Of under 200,000 distinct CDR3 sequences listed, about 90% were seen once; the top ten hold 0.08%. Sequencing of TCR beta was carried out in blood CD8+ and CD4+ T cells. This clonotype was found a few times. Germline lookup yields CDR1 LGHDT and CDR2 YNNKEL (reference sequence). V lost 5 bases to trimming and J lost 5 bases, with 10 bases between them. The CDR3 runs 12 residues.

The sample consisted of CD4+ T cells from PBMCs. The genes are TRBV3-1 and TRBJ2-7; weak D call: TRBD1 (6 bases). This receptor was obtained from a human donor in good health. CDR3 DNA: TGTGCCAGCAGCTATAACAGGGACGAGCAGTACTTC. It specifies CASSYNRDEQYF.